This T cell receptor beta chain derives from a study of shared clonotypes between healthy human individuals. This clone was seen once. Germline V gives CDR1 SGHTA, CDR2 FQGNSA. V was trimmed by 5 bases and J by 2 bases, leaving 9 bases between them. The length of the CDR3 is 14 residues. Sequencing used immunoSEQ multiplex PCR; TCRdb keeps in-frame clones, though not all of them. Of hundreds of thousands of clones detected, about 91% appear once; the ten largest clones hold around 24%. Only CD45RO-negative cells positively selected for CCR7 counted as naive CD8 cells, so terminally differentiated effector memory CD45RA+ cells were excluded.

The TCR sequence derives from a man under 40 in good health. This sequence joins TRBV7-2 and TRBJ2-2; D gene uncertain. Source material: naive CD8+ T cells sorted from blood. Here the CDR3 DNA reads TGTGCCAGCAGCCCCCTAGGAAACACCGGGGAGCTGTTTTTT. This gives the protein CASSPLGNTGELFF.